This passage covers 8 T cell receptor beta chains from one sample sequenced in a study of blood T cell repertoires in COVID-19 (dated by TCRdb to about 2020). Library creation used the immunoSEQ multiplex PCR assay. TCRdb mirrors the immuneACCESS table, restricted to in-frame sequences. Some clones are absent from its copies; in checked studies, under half trace to an unresolved V gene, and the reason for the others is unknown. The sample profile shows about 200,000 clones; over 70% of them were found once. The ten largest account for 5.5% to 7% of the sample. The specimen was peripheral blood. These receptors all stem from a woman aged 70-85 years with acute or convalescent COVID-19.

This clone has just a few counts. This rearrangement joins TRBV19 to TRBJ2-2, with 8 positions matching TRBD1. V dropped 8 bases and J dropped 4; count of bases not matched to a gene: 9. Germline loops: CDR1 LNHDA, CDR2 SQIVND (reference sequence). CDR3 length equals 15 residues. The CDR3 DNA sequence: TGTGCCAGTTATGACAGGGGTCGGGGCACCGGGGAGCTGTTTTTT. Amino acids: CASYDRGRGTGELFF.

The CDR3 DNA reads as TGTGCCAGCAGGAACAGGGGCGCCTCCTACGAGCAGTACTTC. Protein: CASRNRGASYEQYF. The chain uses TRBV6-5 and TRBJ2-7; 7 nucleotides align to TRBD1. The CDR3 extends over 14 amino acids. Trimming at V came to 6 bases and at J to 0 bases, leaving 5 bases not matched to a gene. The germline CDR1 and CDR2 sequences are MNHEY and SVGAGI.

V gene TRBV15 combines with J gene TRBJ2-3; weak D call: TRBD2 (6 bases). Between the trimmed V and J ends, which lost 3 bases and 4 bases, there was a span of 17 bases. Germline V gene sequence: CDR1 LNHNV, CDR2 YYDKDF (reference sequence). The CDR3 is 16 residues long. The CDR3 DNA follows: TGTGCCACCAGCAGTCTGCGGGAACCCGCGGCAGATACGCAGTATTTT. It encodes CATSSLREPAADTQYF.

The chain uses TRBV2 and TRBJ1-3; D remains ambiguous. In germline, CDR1 is SNHLY, CDR2 FYNNEI. The CDR3 is 10 amino acids. Trimming stripped 10 bases from V and 3 bases from J, with 4 bases between. Here the CDR3 DNA reads TGTGCCACCCATGGAAACACCATATATTTT. Translation: CATHGNTIYF.

The gene calls are TRBV19 and TRBJ2-3, with 13 nucleotides matching TRBD2. Unmatched junction bases numbered 7, after V lost 4 bases and J lost 6 bases. Per the germline V gene, CDR1 is LNHDA and CDR2 is SQIVND (reference sequence). The CDR3 contains 16 residues. The DNA of the CDR3 is TGTGCCAGTAGTAAGACTAGCGGGAGGTTGAGGGATACGCAGTATTTT. The encoded protein is CASSKTSGRLRDTQYF. The complete variable domain, with remaining parts taken from reference TRBV19 and TRBJ2-3, reads DGGITQSPKYLFRKEGQNVTLSCEQNLNHDAMYWYRQDPGQGLRLIYYSQIVNDFQKGDIAEGYSVSREKKESFPLTVTSAQKNPTAFYLCASSKTSGRLRDTQYFGPGTRLTVL.

The chain is built from TRBV5-5 and TRBJ2-5; tentative D call: TRBD2 (6 bases). This CDR3 has 15 residues. Germline CDR1 is SGHKS and CDR2 is YYEKEE (reference sequence). The germline V and J ends were trimmed by 2 bases and 3 bases, with 14 bases remaining between them. CDR3 residues: CASSFGGTSEETQYF. The CDR3 nucleotides read TGTGCCAGCAGCTTTGGAGGGACCTCAGAAGAGACCCAGTACTTC.

This chain connects TRBV19 to TRBJ1-5; 8 bases map to TRBD1. The CDR3 contains 15 residues. The germline CDR1 and CDR2 sequences are LNHDA and SQIVND (reference sequence). The trim removed 7 bases at V and 6 bases at J, leaving 11 bases unmatched. The CDR3 sequence is CASTPGQGGAQPQHF. CDR3 nucleotides: TGTGCCAGTACCCCAGGACAGGGTGGGGCTCAGCCCCAGCATTTT.

The rearrangement uses TRBV13 and TRBJ1-1; possible D gene TRBD1, 5 bases. There are 17 residues in the CDR3. The germline V and J ends were trimmed by 5 bases and 2 bases, with 21 bases remaining between them. Germline V gives CDR1 PRHDT, CDR2 FYEKMQ (reference sequence). CDR3 DNA sequence: TGTGCCAGCAGCCTCAACGTCGTTCTAGGGGCCAACACTGAAGCTTTCTTT. It encodes CASSLNVVLGANTEAFF.